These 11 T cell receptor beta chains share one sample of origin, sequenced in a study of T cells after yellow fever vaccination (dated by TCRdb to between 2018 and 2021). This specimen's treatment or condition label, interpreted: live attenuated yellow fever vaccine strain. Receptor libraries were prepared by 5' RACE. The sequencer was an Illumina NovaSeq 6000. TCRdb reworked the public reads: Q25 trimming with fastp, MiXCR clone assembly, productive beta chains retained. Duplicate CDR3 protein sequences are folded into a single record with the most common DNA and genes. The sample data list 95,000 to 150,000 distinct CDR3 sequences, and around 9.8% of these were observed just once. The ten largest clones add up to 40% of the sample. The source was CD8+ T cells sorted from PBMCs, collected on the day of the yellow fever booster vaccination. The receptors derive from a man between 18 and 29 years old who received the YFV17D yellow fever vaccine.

CDR3 protein: CASSVVSGGYEQYF. DNA of the CDR3: TGTGCCAGCAGCGTAGTAAGCGGGGGTTACGAGCAGTACTTC. J is TRBJ2-7 and V is TRBV9; 8 bases line up with TRBD2. The ends lost 0 bases at V and 4 bases at J; junction bases unmatched: 3. The germline CDR1 and CDR2 sequences are SGDLS and YYNGEE. The CDR3 sequence is 14 residues long.

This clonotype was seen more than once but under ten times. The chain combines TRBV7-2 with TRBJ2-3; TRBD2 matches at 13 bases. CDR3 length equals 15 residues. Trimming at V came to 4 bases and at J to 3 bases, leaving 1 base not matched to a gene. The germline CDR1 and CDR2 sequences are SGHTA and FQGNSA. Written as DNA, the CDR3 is TGTGCCAGCAGCTGGACTAGCGGGGGTACAGATACGCAGTATTTT. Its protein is CASSWTSGGTDTQYF.

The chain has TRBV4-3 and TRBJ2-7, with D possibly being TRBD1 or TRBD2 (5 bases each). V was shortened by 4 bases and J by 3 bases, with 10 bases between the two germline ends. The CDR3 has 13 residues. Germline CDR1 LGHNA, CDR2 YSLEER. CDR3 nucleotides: TGCGCCAGCAGCCCCGGGACGGACTACGAGCAGTACTTC. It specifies CASSPGTDYEQYF.

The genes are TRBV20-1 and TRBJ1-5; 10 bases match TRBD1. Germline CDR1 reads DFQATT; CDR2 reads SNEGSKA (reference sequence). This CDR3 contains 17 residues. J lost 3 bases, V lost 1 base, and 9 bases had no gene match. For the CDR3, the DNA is TGCAGTGCTAGAGGGACAGGGGGGAACCGTTACAATCAGCCCCAGCATTTT. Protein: CSARGTGGNRYNQPQHF.

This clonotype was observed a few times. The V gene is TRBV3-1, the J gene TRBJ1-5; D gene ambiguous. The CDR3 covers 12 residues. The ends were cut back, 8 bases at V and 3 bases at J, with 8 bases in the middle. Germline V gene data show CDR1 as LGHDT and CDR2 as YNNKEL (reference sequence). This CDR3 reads CASASYNQPQHF. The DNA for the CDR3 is TGTGCCAGCGCCAGCTACAATCAGCCCCAGCATTTT.

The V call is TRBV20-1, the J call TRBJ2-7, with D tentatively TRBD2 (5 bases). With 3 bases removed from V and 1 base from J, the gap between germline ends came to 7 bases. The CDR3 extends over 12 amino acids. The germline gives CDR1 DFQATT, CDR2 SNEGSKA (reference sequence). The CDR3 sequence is CSASPGSYEQYF. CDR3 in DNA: TGCAGTGCTAGTCCGGGATCCTACGAGCAGTACTTC.

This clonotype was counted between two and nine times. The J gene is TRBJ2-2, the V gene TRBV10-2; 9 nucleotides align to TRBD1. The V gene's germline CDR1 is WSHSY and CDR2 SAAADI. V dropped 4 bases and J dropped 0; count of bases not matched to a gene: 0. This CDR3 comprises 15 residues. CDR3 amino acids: CASSGDRANTGELFF. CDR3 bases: TGCGCCAGCAGTGGGGACAGGGCGAACACCGGGGAGCTGTTTTTT.

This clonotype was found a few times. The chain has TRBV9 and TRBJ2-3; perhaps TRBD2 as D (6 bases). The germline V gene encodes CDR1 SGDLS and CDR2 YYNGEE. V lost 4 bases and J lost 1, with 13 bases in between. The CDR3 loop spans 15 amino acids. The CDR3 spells CASSPSGSGTDTQYF. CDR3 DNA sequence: TGTGCCAGCAGCCCCTCCGGGAGTGGCACAGATACGCAGTATTTT.

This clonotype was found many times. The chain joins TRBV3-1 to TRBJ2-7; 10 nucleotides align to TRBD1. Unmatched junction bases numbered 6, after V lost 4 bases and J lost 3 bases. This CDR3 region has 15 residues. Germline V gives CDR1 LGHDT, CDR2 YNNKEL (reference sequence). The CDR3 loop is CASSPGTGALYEQYF. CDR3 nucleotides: TGTGCCAGCAGCCCCGGGACAGGGGCACTCTACGAGCAGTACTTC.

The CDR3 DNA sequence: TGTGCCAGCAGTTTAGGGTGGGGAGATGAAAAACTGTTTTTT. It yields the protein CASSLGWGDEKLFF. The gene calls are TRBV12-3 or TRBV12-4 and TRBJ1-4; D is unresolved. Trimming removed 1 base at V and 6 bases at J, with 9 bases between. The CDR3 has 14 amino acids.

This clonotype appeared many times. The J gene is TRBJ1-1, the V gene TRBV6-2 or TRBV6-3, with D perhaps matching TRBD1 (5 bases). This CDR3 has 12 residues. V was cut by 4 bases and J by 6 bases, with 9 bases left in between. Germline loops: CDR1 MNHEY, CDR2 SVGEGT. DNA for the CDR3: TGTGCCAGCAGTTCCCAGGGCCCTGAAGCTTTCTTT. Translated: CASSSQGPEAFF.